One and the same sample provided the 11 T cell receptor beta chains below, sequenced in a study of shared clonotypes between healthy human individuals. Data came from immunoSEQ multiplex PCR; TCRdb stores just in-frame clones and leaves some out. Of millions of clones in the sample, 95% were seen once. Input material: naive CD4+ T cells sorted from blood. The sample's subset: CD45RA+ positively selected. Every receptor here comes from a young man in good health.

The DNA of the CDR3 is TGCGCCAGCAGCTCATTTGATCCAGCTAACTATGGCTACACCTTC. It translates to CASSSFDPANYGYTF. The V and J genes are TRBV5-1 and TRBJ1-2; D gene unclear. This CDR3 has 15 residues. Germline V CDR1 and CDR2: SGHRS, YFSETQ. Trimming removed 3 bases at V and 0 bases at J, with 12 bases between.

Details on this clone: Within the sample, other DNA sequences also encode this same CDR3. The chain uses TRBV6-4 and TRBJ1-2; 8 positions match TRBD1. The CDR3 has 15 amino acids. Trimming cost V 6 bases and J 4 bases; bases outside gene matches: 10. Germline V CDR1 and CDR2: MRHNA, SNTAGT. Here the CDR3 reads CASRPGGQAGYGYTF. CDR3 in DNA: TGTGCCAGCAGACCAGGGGGACAGGCTGGCTATGGCTACACCTTC.

The chain joins TRBV10-3 to TRBJ2-7; D remains unclear. Trimming left V 0 bases short and J 0 bases short, with 9 bases between. In germline, CDR1 is ENHRY, CDR2 SYGVKD. This CDR3 region has 15 residues. The CDR3 nucleotides read TGTGCCATCAGTGAGTCGAACCTTTACTCCTACGAGCAGTACTTC. Encoded protein: CAISESNLYSYEQYF.

The V call is TRBV7-2, the J call TRBJ1-2; no clear D gene. The CDR3 has 14 amino acids. V gave up 3 bases and J gave up 4 bases, with 12 bases separating them. Germline V lookup: CDR1 SGHTA, CDR2 FQGNSA. CDR3 amino acids: CASSFRGSSYGYTF. DNA of the CDR3: TGTGCCAGCAGCTTCCGCGGGAGCTCCTATGGCTACACCTTC.

The chain links TRBV6-1 to TRBJ1-2; weak D call: TRBD1 (6 bases). V was pared by 2 bases and J by 3 bases, with 10 bases between. The germline CDR1 and CDR2 sequences are MNHNS and SASEGT. This CDR3 comprises 14 residues. CDR3 loop: CASSERTDDYGYTF. CDR3 sequence (DNA): TGTGCCAGCAGTGAACGGACAGATGACTATGGCTACACCTTC.

The chain employs TRBV28 and TRBJ1-2, with unresolved D. V lost 6 bases and J lost 4, with 6 bases in between. The CDR3 covers 11 residues. Germline lookup yields CDR1 MDHEN and CDR2 SYDVKM. The CDR3 here is CASRDLYGYTF. The CDR3 DNA follows: TGTGCCAGCAGGGACCTCTATGGCTACACCTTC.

This chain connects TRBV6-5 to TRBJ2-7; no definite D call. CDR3 length: 14 amino acids. Germline lookup yields CDR1 MNHEY and CDR2 SVGAGI. V was trimmed by 6 bases and J by 3 bases, leaving 15 bases between them. The CDR3 sequence: CASRPRAGDYEQYF. The CDR3 DNA is TGTGCCAGCAGGCCTAGGGCAGGCGACTACGAGCAGTACTTC.

This clone has just one count. Other nucleotide sequences in the sample specify the same CDR3. V and J are TRBV7-2 and TRBJ2-7; D is perhaps TRBD2 (6 bases). The CDR3 is 15 amino acids. The germline gives CDR1 SGHTA, CDR2 FQGNSA. V lost 1 base and J lost 3, with 13 bases in between. Here the CDR3 DNA reads TGTGCCAGCAGCTTAGGGTCGCGGGGCCGCTACGAGCAGTACTTC. Protein product: CASSLGSRGRYEQYF.

This clone was seen at least ten times. V usage is TRBV5-1 and J usage is TRBJ1-2, with D tentatively TRBD1 (6 bases). This CDR3 region has 14 residues. The ends were cut back, 4 bases at V and 5 bases at J, with 15 bases in the middle. Germline V CDR1 and CDR2: SGHRS, YFSETQ. This CDR3 is CASSNTQGAYGYTF. CDR3 nucleotide sequence: TGCGCCAGCAGCAACACACAGGGTGCTTATGGCTACACCTTC.

This CDR3 reads CASSRTSRGWEETQYF. The CDR3, as DNA: TGTGCCAGCAGCCGTACTTCCAGGGGTTGGGAAGAGACCCAGTACTTC. The chain uses TRBV7-6 and TRBJ2-5; D possibly corresponds to TRBD1 (6 bases). The CDR3 length is 16 residues. In germline, CDR1 is SGHVS, CDR2 FNYEAQ. Trimming left V 5 bases short and J 3 bases short, with 19 bases between. The variable domain in full, completed from reference TRBV7-6 and TRBJ2-5, reads GAGVSQSPRYKVTKRGQDVALRCDPISGHVSLYWYRQALGQGPEFLTYFNYEAQQDKSGLPNDRFSAERPEGSISTLTIQRTEQRDSAMYRCASSRTSRGWEETQYFGPGTRLLVL.

The chain employs TRBV18 and TRBJ1-5; possible D gene TRBD1, 5 bases. V lost 6 bases and J lost 6, with 9 bases in between. The length of the CDR3 is 12 residues. Germline CDR1 KGHSH, CDR2 LQKENI. The DNA of the CDR3 is TGTGCCAGCTCGGGGACGGCTCAGCCCCAGCATTTT. This translates into CASSGTAQPQHF.